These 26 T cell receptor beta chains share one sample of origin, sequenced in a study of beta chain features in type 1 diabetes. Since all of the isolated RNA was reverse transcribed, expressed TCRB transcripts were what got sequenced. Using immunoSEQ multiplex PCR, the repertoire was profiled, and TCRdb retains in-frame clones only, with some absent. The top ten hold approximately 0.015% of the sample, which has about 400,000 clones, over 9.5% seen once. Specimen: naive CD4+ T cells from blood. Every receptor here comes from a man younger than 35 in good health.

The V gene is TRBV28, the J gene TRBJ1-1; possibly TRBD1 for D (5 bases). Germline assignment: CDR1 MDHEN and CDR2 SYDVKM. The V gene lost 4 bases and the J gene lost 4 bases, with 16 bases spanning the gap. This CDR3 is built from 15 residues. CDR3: CASSSAQGGSTEAFF. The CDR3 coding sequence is TGTGCCAGCAGTTCGGCCCAGGGAGGGAGCACTGAAGCTTTCTTT.

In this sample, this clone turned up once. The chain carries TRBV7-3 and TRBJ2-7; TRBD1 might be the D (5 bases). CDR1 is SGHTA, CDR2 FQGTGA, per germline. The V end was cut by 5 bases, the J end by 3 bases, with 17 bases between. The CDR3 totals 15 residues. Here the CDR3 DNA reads TGTGCCAGCAGCCTAAGGGGCGGACAATTCTACGAGCAGTACTTC. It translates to CASSLRGGQFYEQYF.

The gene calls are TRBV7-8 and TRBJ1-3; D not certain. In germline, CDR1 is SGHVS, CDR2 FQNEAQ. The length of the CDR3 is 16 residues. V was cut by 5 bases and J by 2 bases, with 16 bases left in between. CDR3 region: CASSLLPTLPGNTIYF. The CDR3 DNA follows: TGTGCCAGCAGCCTGCTCCCGACACTCCCTGGAAACACCATATATTTT.

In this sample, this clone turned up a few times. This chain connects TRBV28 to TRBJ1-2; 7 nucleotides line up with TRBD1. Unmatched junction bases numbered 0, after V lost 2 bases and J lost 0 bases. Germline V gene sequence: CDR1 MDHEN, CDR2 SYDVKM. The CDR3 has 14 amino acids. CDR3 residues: CASSLQGANYGYTF. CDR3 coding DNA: TGTGCCAGCAGTTTACAGGGGGCTAACTATGGCTACACCTTC.

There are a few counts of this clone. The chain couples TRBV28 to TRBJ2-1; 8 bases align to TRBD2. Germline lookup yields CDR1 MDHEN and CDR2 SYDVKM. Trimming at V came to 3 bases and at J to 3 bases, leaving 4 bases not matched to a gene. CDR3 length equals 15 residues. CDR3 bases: TGTGCCAGCAGTTTGTTACTAGCGGTCTACAATGAGCAGTTCTTC. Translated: CASSLLLAVYNEQFF.

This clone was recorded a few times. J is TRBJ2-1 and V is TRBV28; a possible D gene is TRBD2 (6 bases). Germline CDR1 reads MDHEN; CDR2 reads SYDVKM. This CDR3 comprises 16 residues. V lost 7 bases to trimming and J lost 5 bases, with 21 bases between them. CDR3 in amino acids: CASILRLGGVDNEQFF. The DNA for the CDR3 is TGTGCCAGCATCCTTCGCTTGGGGGGAGTGGACAATGAGCAGTTCTTC. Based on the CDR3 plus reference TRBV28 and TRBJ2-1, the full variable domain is DVKVTQSSRYLVKRTGEKVFLECVQDMDHENMFWYRQDPGLGLRLIYFSYDVKMKEKGDIPEGYSVSREKKERFSLILESASTNQTSMYLCASILRLGGVDNEQFFGPGTRLTVL.

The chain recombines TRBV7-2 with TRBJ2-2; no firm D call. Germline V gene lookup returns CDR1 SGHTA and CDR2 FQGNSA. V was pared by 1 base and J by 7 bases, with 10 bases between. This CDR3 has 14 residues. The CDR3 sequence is CASSLVQGGGELFF. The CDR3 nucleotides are TGTGCCAGCAGCTTAGTTCAAGGCGGCGGGGAGCTGTTTTTT.

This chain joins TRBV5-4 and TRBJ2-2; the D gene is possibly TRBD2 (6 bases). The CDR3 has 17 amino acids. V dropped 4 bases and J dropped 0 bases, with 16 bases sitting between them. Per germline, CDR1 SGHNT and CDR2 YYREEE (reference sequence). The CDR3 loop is CASSRAPTGANTGELFF. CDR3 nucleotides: TGTGCCAGCAGCCGGGCGCCGACGGGAGCGAACACCGGGGAGCTGTTTTTT.

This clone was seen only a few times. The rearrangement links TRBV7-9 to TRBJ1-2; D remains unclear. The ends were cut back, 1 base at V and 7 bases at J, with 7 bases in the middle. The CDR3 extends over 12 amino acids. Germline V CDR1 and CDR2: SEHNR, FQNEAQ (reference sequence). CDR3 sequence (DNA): TGTGCCAGCAGCTTAGGGCCCAGTGGCTACACCTTC. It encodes CASSLGPSGYTF.

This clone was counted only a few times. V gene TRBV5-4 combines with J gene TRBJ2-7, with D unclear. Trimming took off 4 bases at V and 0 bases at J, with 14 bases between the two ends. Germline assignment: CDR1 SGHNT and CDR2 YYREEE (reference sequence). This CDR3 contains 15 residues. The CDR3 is CASSRGGPNSYEQYF. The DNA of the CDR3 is TGTGCCAGCAGCCGTGGTGGCCCCAACTCCTACGAGCAGTACTTC.

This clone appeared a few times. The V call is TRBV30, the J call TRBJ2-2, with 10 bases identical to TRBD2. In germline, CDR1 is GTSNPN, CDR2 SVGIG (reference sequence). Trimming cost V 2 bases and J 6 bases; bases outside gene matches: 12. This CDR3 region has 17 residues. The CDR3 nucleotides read TGTGCCTGGAGTTCCCCCCGGGAGCGGGGGGGCCCCGGGGAGCTGTTTTTT. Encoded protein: CAWSSPRERGGPGELFF.

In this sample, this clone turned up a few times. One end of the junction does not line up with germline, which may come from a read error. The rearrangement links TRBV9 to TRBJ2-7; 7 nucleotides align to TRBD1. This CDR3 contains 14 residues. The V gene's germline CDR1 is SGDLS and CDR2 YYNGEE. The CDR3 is CASSARQGSHEQYF. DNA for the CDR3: TGTGCCAGCAGCGCCAGACAGGGCTCCCACGAGCAGTACTTC.

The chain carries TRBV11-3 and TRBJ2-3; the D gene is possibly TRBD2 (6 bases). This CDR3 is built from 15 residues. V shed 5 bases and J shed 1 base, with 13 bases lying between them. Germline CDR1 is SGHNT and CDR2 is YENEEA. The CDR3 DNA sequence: TGTGCCAGCAGCAACGGCGGGGTTCGCACAGATACGCAGTATTTT. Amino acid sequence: CASSNGGVRTDTQYF.

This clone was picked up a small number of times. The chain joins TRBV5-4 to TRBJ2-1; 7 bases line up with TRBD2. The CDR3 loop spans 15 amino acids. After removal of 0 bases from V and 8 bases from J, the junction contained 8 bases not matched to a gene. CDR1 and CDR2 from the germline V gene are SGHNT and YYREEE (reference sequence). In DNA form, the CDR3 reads TGTGCCAGCAGCTTGGGGACGACTAGCTCCGATGAGCAGTTCTTC. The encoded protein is CASSLGTTSSDEQFF. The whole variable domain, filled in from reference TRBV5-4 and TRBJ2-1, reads ETGVTQSPTHLIKTRGQQVTLRCSSQSGHNTVSWYQQALGQGPQFIFQYYREEENGRGNFPPRFSGLQFPNYSSELNVNALELDDSALYLCASSLGTTSSDEQFFGPGTRLTVL.

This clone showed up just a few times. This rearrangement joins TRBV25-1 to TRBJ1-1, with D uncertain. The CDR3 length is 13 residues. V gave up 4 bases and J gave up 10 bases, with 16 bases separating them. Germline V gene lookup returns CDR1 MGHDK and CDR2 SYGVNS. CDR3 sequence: CASSALSGSGAFF. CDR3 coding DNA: TGTGCCAGCAGTGCCCTATCTGGGTCGGGAGCTTTCTTT.

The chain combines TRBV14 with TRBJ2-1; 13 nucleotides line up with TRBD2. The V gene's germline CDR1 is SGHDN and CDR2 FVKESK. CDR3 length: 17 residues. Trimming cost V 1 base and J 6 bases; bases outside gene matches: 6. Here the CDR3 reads CASSQGYRLAGGNEQFF. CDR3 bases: TGTGCCAGCAGCCAAGGGTATCGACTAGCGGGGGGCAATGAGCAGTTCTTC.

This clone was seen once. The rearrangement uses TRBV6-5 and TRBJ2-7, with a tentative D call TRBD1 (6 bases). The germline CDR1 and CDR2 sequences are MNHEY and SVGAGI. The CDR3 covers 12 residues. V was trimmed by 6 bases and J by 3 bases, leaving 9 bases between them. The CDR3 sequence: CASSRDNYEQYF. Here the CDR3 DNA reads TGTGCCAGCAGCCGGGACAACTACGAGCAGTACTTC.

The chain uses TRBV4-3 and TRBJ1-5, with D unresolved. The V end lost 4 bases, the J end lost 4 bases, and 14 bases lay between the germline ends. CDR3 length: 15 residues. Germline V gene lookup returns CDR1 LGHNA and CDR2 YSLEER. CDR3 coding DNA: TGCGCCAGCAGCCTGCGGGAGGGAATTAATCAGCCCCAGCATTTT. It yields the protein CASSLREGINQPQHF.

The CDR3 region has the DNA TGTGCCAGCAGCTTTTCCGTAGATACGCAGTATTTT. The encoded protein is CASSFSVDTQYF. The chain combines TRBV7-2 with TRBJ2-3; no reliable D call. Germline-derived CDR1 and CDR2 are SGHTA and FQGNSA. The V gene lost 3 bases and the J gene lost 5 bases, with 6 bases spanning the gap. The CDR3 is 12 amino acids.

CDR3 DNA sequence: TGTGCCAGTAGTTCAGACAGGCTATACTCTGGGGCCAACGTCCTGACTTTC. Translation: CASSSDRLYSGANVLTF. The chain employs TRBV19 and TRBJ2-6; D is perhaps TRBD1 (6 bases). Trimming pared 5 bases from V and 0 bases from J, leaving 14 bases between. The V gene's germline CDR1 is LNHDA and CDR2 SQIVND (reference sequence). CDR3 length: 17 residues.

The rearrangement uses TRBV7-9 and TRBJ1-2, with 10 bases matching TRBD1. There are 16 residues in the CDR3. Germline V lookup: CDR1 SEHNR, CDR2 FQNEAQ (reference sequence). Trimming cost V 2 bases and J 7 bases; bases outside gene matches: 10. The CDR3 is CASSLTATGGASGYTF. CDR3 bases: TGTGCCAGCAGCTTAACGGCGACAGGGGGCGCGTCTGGCTACACCTTC.

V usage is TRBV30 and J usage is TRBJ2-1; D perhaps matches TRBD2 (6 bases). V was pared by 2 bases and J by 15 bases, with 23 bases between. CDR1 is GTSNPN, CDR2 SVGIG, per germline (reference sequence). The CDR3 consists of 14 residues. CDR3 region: CAWSQRISTRGWFF. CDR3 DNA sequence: TGTGCCTGGAGTCAGAGGATCTCGACTAGAGGGTGGTTCTTC.

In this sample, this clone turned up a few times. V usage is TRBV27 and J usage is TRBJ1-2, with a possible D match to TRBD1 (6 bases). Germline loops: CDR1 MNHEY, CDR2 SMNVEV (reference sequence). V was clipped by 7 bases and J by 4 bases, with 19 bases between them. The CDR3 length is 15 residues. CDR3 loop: CASTLKRGGVYGYTF. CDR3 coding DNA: TGTGCCAGCACCCTAAAGAGGGGGGGAGTCTATGGCTACACCTTC.

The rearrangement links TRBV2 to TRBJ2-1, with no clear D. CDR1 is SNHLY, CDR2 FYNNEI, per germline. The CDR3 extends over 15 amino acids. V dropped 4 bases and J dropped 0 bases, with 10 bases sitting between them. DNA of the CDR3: TGTGCCAGCAGTGCTGGTAGTACCTCCTACAATGAGCAGTTCTTC. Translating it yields CASSAGSTSYNEQFF.

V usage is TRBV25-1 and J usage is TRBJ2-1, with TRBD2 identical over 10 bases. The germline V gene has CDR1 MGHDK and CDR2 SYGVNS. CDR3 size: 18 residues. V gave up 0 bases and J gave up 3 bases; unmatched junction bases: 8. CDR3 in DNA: TGTGCCAGCAGTGAATACGGCTCTAGCGGGGGTGTCTACAATGAGCAGTTCTTC. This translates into CASSEYGSSGGVYNEQFF.

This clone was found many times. The CDR3 DNA is TGTGCCAGCTCACCACCAGTGCGGCAGTCGCAGTACTTC. Its protein product is CASSPPVRQSQYF. This sequence joins TRBV18 and TRBJ2-5; D uncertain. The CDR3 has 13 residues. The V gene's germline CDR1 is KGHSH and CDR2 LQKENI. The V end was cut by 0 bases, the J end by 11 bases, with 13 bases between.